Given below is one T cell receptor (beta chain) in context. Its antigen is as yet unknown. The data were obtained in a study of long-term antiretroviral therapy in people with HIV. Notes on the study in general: Subsequent to ART, diversity was augmented yet persisted below that of transplant donor controls.

CDR3 length equals 13 residues. The V end was cut by 3 bases, the J end by 4 bases, with 12 bases between. Germline loops: CDR1 SQVTM, CDR2 ANQGSEA. An immunoSEQ assay, version v3.0, was performed at survey level. Sequencing was performed with immunoSEQ multiplex PCR; in TCRdb, only in-frame clones are kept and a portion is missing. The repertoire includes 25,000 or so clones, roughly 82% of them detected once, and approximately 11% sits in the top ten. The material sequenced was unsorted PBMCs, taken 0.8 years before starting antiretroviral therapy. The receptor's source is a man between 18 and 35 years old with HIV. V and J are TRBV29-1 and TRBJ2-5; either TRBD1 or TRBD2 may fit D (5 bases each). The CDR3 region is CSVEGVIPETQYF. CDR3 bases: TGCAGCGTTGAGGGGGTAATCCCAGAGACCCAGTACTTC.